Each of the 26 T cell receptor beta chains below was sequenced from the same sample in a study of cytomegalovirus exposure and HLA in healthy donors. PCR primers comprised 60 Vbeta and 13 Jbeta primers. Only in-frame clones appear in the TCRdb table, and some are missing; sequencing was by immunoSEQ multiplex PCR. The sample includes 150,000 or so clones, approximately 84% of them seen just once. The specimen sequenced was PBMCs. These receptors all stem from a man aged 25 to 40 in good health and CMV-seropositive.

J is TRBJ2-7 and V is TRBV6-5; 10 bases agree with TRBD1. The germline CDR1 and CDR2 sequences are MNHEY and SVGAGI. This CDR3 comprises 15 residues. The junction had 3 bases not matched to a gene; V was cut back by 1 base and J by 3 bases. This CDR3 reads CASSYFGQGVYEQYF. The CDR3 DNA reads as TGTGCCAGCAGTTACTTTGGACAGGGGGTCTACGAGCAGTACTTC.

V and J are TRBV5-1 and TRBJ1-5; 7 bases agree with TRBD1. Germline V gene lookup returns CDR1 SGHRS and CDR2 YFSETQ. The CDR3 consists of 19 residues. V shed 4 bases and J 1 base; nucleotides not matched to a gene: 17. The CDR3 protein is CASSPLDRDEHMSNQPQHF. The CDR3 DNA sequence: TGCGCCAGCAGCCCCCTCGACAGGGACGAGCATATGAGCAATCAGCCCCAGCATTTT.

This chain links TRBV5-6 with TRBJ1-6, with D possibly TRBD1 on 6 matching bases. The CDR3 runs to 18 residues. The germline V gene has CDR1 SGHDT and CDR2 YYEEEE. The V end lost 0 bases, the J end lost 4 bases, and 17 bases lay between the germline ends. CDR3 DNA: TGTGCCAGCAGCTTGGAATGGGGCAGGGGCACTTATAATTCACCCCTCCACTTT. It encodes CASSLEWGRGTYNSPLHF. Filled out from reference TRBV5-6 and TRBJ1-6, the complete variable domain reads DAGVTQSPTHLIKTRGQQVTLRCSPKSGHDTVSWYQQALGQGPQFIFQYYEEEERQRGNFPDRFSGHQFPNYSSELNVNALLLGDSALYLCASSLEWGRGTYNSPLHFGNGTRLTVT.

The rearrangement links TRBV5-1 to TRBJ1-2, with 11 bases that match TRBD1. After removal of 4 bases from V and 5 bases from J, the junction contained 10 bases not matched to a gene. The germline gives CDR1 SGHRS, CDR2 YFSETQ. The CDR3 is 16 residues long. Written as DNA, the CDR3 is TGCGCCAGCAGCCCATTTGGACAGGGGGCTGATTATGGCTACACCTTC. This gives the protein CASSPFGQGADYGYTF.

V gene TRBV28 combines with J gene TRBJ1-1, with 9 bases matching TRBD1. CDR3 length: 16 residues. Trimming removed 5 bases from V and 2 bases from J; junction bases left unmatched: 9. CDR1 MDHEN and CDR2 SYDVKM come from the germline V gene. The CDR3 loop is CASSVPTGGPNTEAFF. The CDR3 DNA reads as TGTGCCAGCAGTGTCCCTACAGGGGGCCCAAACACTGAAGCTTTCTTT.

The chain links TRBV2 to TRBJ1-2; 7 positions agree with TRBD1. CDR1 is SNHLY, CDR2 FYNNEI, per germline. V gave up 5 bases and J gave up 8 bases; unmatched junction bases: 11. The CDR3 spans 14 residues. CDR3 bases: TGTGCCAGCAGTTACAACAGGGGAGCTAACGGCTACACCTTC. Amino acid sequence: CASSYNRGANGYTF.

V is TRBV7-8 and J is TRBJ2-3; D unclear. The V and J ends lost 6 bases and 3 bases respectively, with 25 bases between them. CDR3 length equals 18 residues. Germline assignment: CDR1 SGHVS and CDR2 FQNEAQ. The CDR3 nucleotides are TGTGCCAGCAGAGTATACAAAAAAAAGTGGAACGGGACAGATACGCAGTATTTT. This encodes CASRVYKKKWNGTDTQYF.

CDR3 residues: CASSLGGLLGNTIYF. CDR3 in DNA: TGTGCCAGTAGTCTGGGGGGACTCCTCGGAAACACCATATATTTT. The rearrangement links TRBV19 to TRBJ1-3; maybe TRBD1 (5 bases). This CDR3 comprises 15 residues. The germline CDR1 and CDR2 sequences are LNHDA and SQIVND (reference sequence). The V and J ends lost 5 bases and 4 bases respectively, with 15 bases between them.

V gene TRBV7-9 combines with J gene TRBJ2-1; 10 bases align to TRBD1. This CDR3 contains 15 residues. Germline trimming cut 3 bases from V and 5 bases from J; bases unmatched to any gene: 4. Germline values: CDR1 SEHNR, CDR2 FQNEAQ (reference sequence). The CDR3 loop is CASSLDRGENNEQFF. In nucleotides, the CDR3 is TGTGCCAGCAGCTTGGACAGGGGGGAGAACAATGAGCAGTTCTTC. Variable domain in full (rest from reference TRBV7-9 and TRBJ2-1): DTGVSQNPRHKITKRGQNVTFRCDPISEHNRLYWYRQTLGQGPEFLTYFQNEAQLEKSRLLSDRFSAERPKGSFSTLEIQRTEQGDSAMYLCASSLDRGENNEQFFGPGTRLTVL.

This CDR3 is CASSSGQGGGYGYTF. DNA for the CDR3: TGTGCCAGCAGTTCCGGACAGGGTGGAGGCTATGGCTACACCTTC. This chain joins TRBV6-5 and TRBJ1-2; TRBD1 matches at 8 bases. This CDR3 is built from 15 residues. Germline V CDR1 and CDR2: MNHEY, SVGAGI. V was pared by 4 bases and J by 4 bases, with 8 bases of the junction left unmatched.

The V and J genes are TRBV2 and TRBJ2-7; unclear D gene. From germline, CDR1 is SNHLY and CDR2 FYNNEI. The CDR3 runs 12 residues. Trimming took 10 bases from V and 2 from J, leaving 12 bases between them. The DNA for the CDR3 is TGTGCCACCTCCCGGAGTACCTACGAGCAGTACTTC. This codes for CATSRSTYEQYF.

V usage is TRBV19 and J usage is TRBJ2-2, with 11 bases matching TRBD2. Germline V CDR1 and CDR2: LNHDA, SQIVND (reference sequence). V dropped 4 bases and J dropped 4; count of bases not matched to a gene: 5. The CDR3 is 16 residues long. The DNA for the CDR3 is TGTGCCAGTAGTAAGCAACTAGCGGGAGCCACCGGGGAGCTGTTTTTT. Protein: CASSKQLAGATGELFF. Combining the CDR3 with reference TRBV19 and TRBJ2-2 gives the whole variable domain DGGITQSPKYLFRKEGQNVTLSCEQNLNHDAMYWYRQDPGQGLRLIYYSQIVNDFQKGDIAEGYSVSREKKESFPLTVTSAQKNPTAFYLCASSKQLAGATGELFFGEGSRLTVL.

The chain couples TRBV19 to TRBJ2-1; 7 bases map to TRBD2. J gave up 14 bases and V 2 bases, and 9 bases lay outside the gene matches. The CDR3 runs 13 residues. CDR1 LNHDA and CDR2 SQIVND come from the germline V gene (reference sequence). This CDR3 is CASSISGRDNKFF. In nucleotides, the CDR3 is TGTGCCAGTAGTATATCGGGGAGGGATAATAAGTTCTTC. Full variable domain (rest looked up from reference TRBV19 and TRBJ2-1): DGGITQSPKYLFRKEGQNVTLSCEQNLNHDAMYWYRQDPGQGLRLIYYSQIVNDFQKGDIAEGYSVSREKKESFPLTVTSAQKNPTAFYLCASSISGRDNKFFGPGTRLTVL.

Here the CDR3 reads CASSPGTGSVNEQFF. In nucleotides, the CDR3 is TGTGCCAGCAGCCCGGGGACAGGGTCAGTAAATGAGCAGTTCTTC. The V and J genes are TRBV7-7 and TRBJ2-1, with TRBD1 matching 9 bases. V trimming: 5 bases; J trimming: 7 bases; junction bases outside the gene matches: 9. This CDR3 has 15 residues. Germline V gene lookup returns CDR1 SSHAT and CDR2 FNYEAQ (reference sequence).

This chain connects TRBV6-4 to TRBJ1-1; D unresolved. The CDR3 totals 16 residues. With 2 bases removed from V and 3 bases from J, the gap between germline ends came to 16 bases. Germline loops: CDR1 MRHNA, CDR2 SNTAGT. CDR3 bases: TGTGCCAGCAGTGACACACTGGCCCTACAGTACACTGAAGCTTTCTTT. Amino acid sequence: CASSDTLALQYTEAFF.

The rearrangement joins TRBV25-1 to TRBJ2-5; TRBD2 might be the D (5 bases). Per germline, CDR1 MGHDK and CDR2 SYGVNS. The germline V and J ends were trimmed by 3 bases and 3 bases, with 14 bases remaining between them. The CDR3 spans 15 residues. The CDR3 sequence: CASSDTEGTKETQYF. DNA of the CDR3: TGTGCCAGCAGTGATACCGAGGGAACGAAAGAGACCCAGTACTTC.

The genes are TRBV10-3 and TRBJ2-7; D uncertain. Germline V CDR1 and CDR2: ENHRY, SYGVKD. The CDR3 has 13 residues. The V end lost 8 bases, the J end lost 0 bases, and 11 bases lay between the germline ends. The CDR3 DNA follows: TGTGCCATCGCAGTCGATCTCTCCTACGAGCAGTACTTC. This gives the protein CAIAVDLSYEQYF.

This clone was seen once. This chain's CDR3 is CASSPTWNGHRQFF. The CDR3 DNA reads TGTGCCAGCAGCCCTACCTGGAACGGCCACAGGCAGTTCTTC. The chain has TRBV28 and TRBJ2-1; D is unclear. V was cut by 6 bases and J by 12 bases, with 21 bases left in between. CDR3 length equals 14 residues. Germline loops: CDR1 MDHEN, CDR2 SYDVKM.

The J gene is TRBJ1-2, the V gene TRBV28, with 7 bases aligning to TRBD1. The CDR3 totals 14 residues. Losses at the gene ends were 6 bases for V and 4 bases for J; bases not matched to a gene: 8. Germline V gene data show CDR1 as MDHEN and CDR2 as SYDVKM. DNA of the CDR3: TGTGCCAGCAGGTCTACAGGGGATGGCTATGGCTACACCTTC. Protein product: CASRSTGDGYGYTF.

As regards this clone: Other DNA variants within this sample encode the same CDR3. This chain joins TRBV25-1 and TRBJ2-7, with TRBD2 identical over 7 bases. V lost 3 bases to trimming and J lost 6 bases; unmatched junction nucleotides: 14. The germline gives CDR1 MGHDK, CDR2 SYGVNS. This CDR3 region has 16 residues. CDR3 sequence: CASSDHGGPKRGEQYF. CDR3 bases: TGTGCCAGCAGTGATCATGGCGGGCCCAAGCGGGGCGAGCAGTACTTC.

V and J are TRBV18 and TRBJ2-2, with 8 bases aligning to TRBD1. Per the germline V gene, CDR1 is KGHSH and CDR2 is LQKENI. The CDR3 extends over 15 amino acids. V lost 5 bases, J lost 1 base, and 3 bases stayed unmatched. As DNA, the CDR3 is TGTGCCAGCTCATTCGGACAGGGGAACACCGGGGAGCTGTTTTTT. Protein product: CASSFGQGNTGELFF.

The CDR3 sequence: CASSVAETSFGGDTEAFF. CDR3 DNA sequence: TGTGCCAGCAGCGTAGCCGAGACATCGTTTGGGGGGGACACTGAAGCTTTCTTT. The chain recombines TRBV9 with TRBJ1-1; D is possibly TRBD1 (5 bases). The CDR3 is 18 residues long. V was clipped by 0 bases and J by 3 bases, with 21 bases between them. Germline V gene sequence: CDR1 SGDLS, CDR2 YYNGEE.

This clone was detected only once. The chain is built from TRBV28 and TRBJ2-7; TRBD1 matches at 9 bases. This CDR3 has 14 residues. V lost 5 bases to trimming and J lost 4 bases; unmatched junction nucleotides: 6. The germline V gene has CDR1 MDHEN and CDR2 SYDVKM. As DNA, the CDR3 is TGTGCCAGCAGTCGTCCGGACAGGGGTTACGAGCAGTACTTC. Its protein is CASSRPDRGYEQYF.

CDR3 bases: TGTGCCAGCAGTCGGGGGGGTGCCGGCGGGGGGCCTATTTCCAAAGATACGCAGTATTTT. It codes for CASSRGGAGGGPISKDTQYF. V and J are TRBV27 and TRBJ2-3, with 8 positions matching TRBD2. Trimming removed 5 bases from V and 5 bases from J; junction bases left unmatched: 24. CDR1 is MNHEY, CDR2 SMNVEV, per germline (reference sequence). CDR3 length equals 20 residues.

The chain uses TRBV5-4 and TRBJ2-2, with TRBD2 matching 15 bases. J gave up 4 bases and V 3 bases, and 1 base lay outside the gene matches. The CDR3 is made up of 16 amino acids. Germline CDR1 and CDR2: SGHNT and YYREEE (reference sequence). The CDR3 reads CASSWGLAGGTGELFF. The CDR3 DNA is TGTGCCAGCAGCTGGGGACTAGCGGGGGGCACCGGGGAGCTGTTTTTT.

The chain carries TRBV27 and TRBJ2-7; the D gene is possibly TRBD2 (6 bases). V lost 3 bases and J lost 0, with 12 bases in between. The CDR3 loop spans 15 amino acids. CDR1 is MNHEY and CDR2 is SMNVEV in the germline V gene (reference sequence). DNA of the CDR3: TGTGCCAGCAGTTTGGCGGGGACTCACTCCTACGAGCAGTACTTC. This translates into CASSLAGTHSYEQYF.